These 19 T cell receptor beta chains were sequenced from one sample in a study of identical twins. TCRdb re-analysed the 5' RACE reads in MiXCR, keeping a single row per CDR3 protein. The sample has some 560,000 distinct CDR3 sequences; approximately 9.6% are singletons. This sample was shared with a second study, whose subject was yellow fever vaccine responses in identical twins.

The sequenced material came from PBMCs. The receptors come from a woman aged 18-30 years in good health.

This clonotype was seen a few times. V usage is TRBV5-1 and J usage is TRBJ2-7, with TRBD2 as a possible D gene (5 bases). Germline V CDR1 and CDR2: SGHRS, YFSETQ. The CDR3 totals 15 residues. The V gene lost 5 bases and the J gene lost 0 bases, with 15 bases spanning the gap. The DNA of the CDR3 is TGCGCCAGCAGTGGAGGAACAGCTTTCTCCTACGAGCAGTACTTC. It translates to CASSGGTAFSYEQYF.

This clonotype was detected a few times. V gene TRBV19 combines with J gene TRBJ2-2; 8 bases line up with TRBD1. The ends lost 7 bases at V and 4 bases at J; junction bases unmatched: 5. This CDR3 spans 14 amino acids. CDR1 and CDR2 from the germline V gene are LNHDA and SQIVND (reference sequence). As DNA, the CDR3 is TGTGCCAGTATAGGGACAGGACTCACCGGGGAGCTGTTTTTT. Translating gives CASIGTGLTGELFF.

This chain joins TRBV11-3 and TRBJ2-1; 12 nucleotides align to TRBD2. V dropped 4 bases and J dropped 3; count of bases not matched to a gene: 19. CDR1 is SGHNT, CDR2 YENEEA, per germline. The CDR3 runs to 21 residues. DNA for the CDR3: TGTGCCAGCAGCTCACCTCAATCTAGCGGGAGGGCCCGGTCGGTCTACAATGAGCAGTTCTTC. Residues: CASSSPQSSGRARSVYNEQFF.

This clonotype was counted a few times. The rearrangement links TRBV6-5 to TRBJ2-7; TRBD1 aligns across 10 bases. The germline CDR1 and CDR2 sequences are MNHEY and SVGAGI. The CDR3 has 17 residues. V was pared by 2 bases and J by 4 bases, with 11 bases of the junction left unmatched. The CDR3 region has the DNA TGTGCCAGCAGTTACGCGCCTCCGGGACAGGGGTTATACGAGCAGTACTTC. Protein sequence: CASSYAPPGQGLYEQYF.

There are many counts of this clonotype. CDR3 bases: TGTGCCACCAAGGGACAGGGGGCGCGAGACAATGAGCAGTTCTTC. This sequence encodes CATKGQGARDNEQFF. The gene calls are TRBV10-3 and TRBJ2-1; TRBD1 aligns across 12 bases. The ends lost 10 bases at V and 5 bases at J; junction bases unmatched: 9. The CDR3 length is 15 residues. The V gene's germline CDR1 is ENHRY and CDR2 SYGVKD.

This clonotype was found a few times. This sequence joins TRBV27 and TRBJ2-6; no reliable D call. This CDR3 contains 15 residues. Germline V gene data show CDR1 as MNHEY and CDR2 as SMNVEV (reference sequence). Trimming removed 4 bases at V and 1 base at J, with 8 bases between. The CDR3 loop reads CASSSVMSGANVLTF. The CDR3 nucleotides read TGTGCCAGCAGTTCCGTGATGTCTGGGGCCAACGTCCTGACTTTC.

This clonotype appeared many times. The V gene is TRBV4-3, the J gene TRBJ2-3, with TRBD2 as a possible D gene (5 bases). This CDR3 spans 13 amino acids. Trimming removed 4 bases from V and 3 bases from J, with 8 bases in between. Germline lookup yields CDR1 LGHNA and CDR2 YSLEER. CDR3 loop: CASSPRRTDTQYF. CDR3 in DNA: TGCGCCAGCAGCCCGAGGAGGACAGATACGCAGTATTTT.

This clonotype has a count of ten or more. This rearrangement joins TRBV6-7 to TRBJ2-7; possible D gene TRBD1, 6 bases. TRBV6-7 is sorted into the ORF group, with uncertain function. The CDR3 has 14 residues. With 6 bases removed from V and 0 bases from J, the gap between germline ends came to 12 bases. The CDR3 reads CASRDDRSSYEQYF. DNA of the CDR3: TGTGCCAGCAGGGACGACAGGAGCTCCTACGAGCAGTACTTC.

V gene TRBV12-3 or TRBV12-4 combines with J gene TRBJ1-4; D is possibly TRBD1 (5 bases). V was pared by 6 bases and J by 10 bases, with 15 bases between. The CDR3 has 13 amino acids. CDR3 residues: CASRDKDGLKLFF. The CDR3, as DNA: TGTGCCAGCAGGGACAAAGATGGTTTAAAACTGTTTTTT.

This chain uses TRBV5-6 with TRBJ2-5; D unclear. V gave up 4 bases and J gave up 9 bases, with 13 bases separating them. Germline loops: CDR1 SGHDT, CDR2 YYEEEE. The CDR3 is made up of 12 amino acids. The CDR3 is CASSLPDRAQYF. In nucleotides, the CDR3 is TGTGCCAGCAGCCTACCTGACCGGGCCCAGTACTTC.

A few counts support this clonotype. The V and J genes are TRBV24-1 and TRBJ2-5, with D perhaps matching TRBD1 (6 bases). This CDR3 contains 14 residues. Trimming removed 3 bases at V and 4 bases at J, with 11 bases between. Germline values: CDR1 KGHDR, CDR2 SFDVKD. The CDR3 loop reads CATSDEQGAETQYF. As DNA, the CDR3 is TGTGCCACCAGTGATGAACAGGGCGCAGAGACCCAGTACTTC.

This chain connects TRBV7-2 to TRBJ1-3, with TRBD1 identical over 7 bases. With 1 base clipped from V and 7 bases from J, the junction kept 4 bases outside the gene matches. There are 14 residues in the CDR3. Germline V gene data show CDR1 as SGHTA and CDR2 as FQGNSA. CDR3 coding DNA: TGTGCCAGCAGCTTAGGGGTAGGGGGCAACACCATATATTTT. This translates into CASSLGVGGNTIYF.

V is TRBV2 and J is TRBJ2-7, with unresolved D. This CDR3 has 14 amino acids. The germline V gene has CDR1 SNHLY and CDR2 FYNNEI. Trimming left V 4 bases short and J 2 bases short, with 12 bases between. CDR3 DNA sequence: TGTGCCAGCAGTGTCGGGCAGCTCACCTACGAGCAGTACTTC. It yields the protein CASSVGQLTYEQYF.

This clonotype was observed a handful of times. The chain couples TRBV7-8 to TRBJ2-1, with TRBD2 as a possible D gene (5 bases). The CDR3 consists of 12 residues. Germline loops: CDR1 SGHVS, CDR2 FQNEAQ. V shed 1 base and J shed 11 bases, with 9 bases lying between them. The CDR3: CASSLVLAQQFF. CDR3 nucleotides: TGTGCCAGCAGCTTAGTCCTAGCTCAGCAGTTCTTC. Based on the CDR3 plus reference TRBV7-8 and TRBJ2-1, the full variable domain is GAGVSQSPRYKVAKRGQDVALRCDPISGHVSLFWYQQALGQGPEFLTYFQNEAQLDKSGLPSDRFFAERPEGSVSTLKIQRTQQEDSAVYLCASSLVLAQQFFGPGTRLTVL.

The CDR3 DNA reads as TGTGCCAGCAGTTACTCTGAACCAGCCAAAAACATTCAGTACTTC. It is translated as CASSYSEPAKNIQYF. The rearrangement joins TRBV6-5 to TRBJ2-4, with D hard to call. V lost 0 bases and J 0 bases, leaving 6 bases between the germline ends. There are 15 residues in the CDR3. In germline, CDR1 is MNHEY, CDR2 SVGAGI.

This clonotype has ten or more counts. This chain links TRBV9 with TRBJ2-3, with D hard to call. The CDR3 is 16 residues long. Germline CDR1 and CDR2: SGDLS and YYNGEE. Trimming stripped 0 bases from V and 2 bases from J, with 13 bases between. CDR3 coding DNA: TGTGCCAGCAGCGTAGGACTTGCGACCCACACAGATACGCAGTATTTT. As protein: CASSVGLATHTDTQYF. Using reference TRBV9 and TRBJ2-3 for the parts outside the CDR3, the full variable domain is DSGVTQTPKHLITATGQRVTLRCSPRSGDLSVYWYQQSLDQGLQFLIQYYNGEERAKGNILERFSAQQFPDLHSELNLSSLELGDSALYFCASSVGLATHTDTQYFGPGTRLTVL.

The chain couples TRBV6-2 or TRBV6-3 to TRBJ2-1; D unclear. This CDR3 comprises 14 residues. CDR1 and CDR2 (germline): MNHEY, SVGEGT. Trimming removed 5 bases from V and 4 bases from J, with 12 bases in between. The CDR3 DNA is TGTGCCAGCAGTACTCCCATAAAGTACAATGAGCAGTTCTTC. Translation gives CASSTPIKYNEQFF.

This clonotype showed up just a few times. The chain joins TRBV20-1 to TRBJ2-1; TRBD2 matches 14 bases. The V and J ends lost 5 bases and 6 bases, in that order; junction bases with no gene match: 3. The CDR3 has 14 amino acids. Germline V CDR1 and CDR2: DFQATT, SNEGSKA (reference sequence). CDR3 sequence: CSAEGLAGVNEQFF. CDR3 nucleotide sequence: TGCAGTGCTGAGGGACTAGCGGGAGTCAATGAGCAGTTCTTC.

A few counts support this clonotype. The V call is TRBV27, the J call TRBJ2-7, with D perhaps assigned TRBD1 or TRBD2 (6 bases each). The germline CDR1 and CDR2 sequences are MNHEY and SMNVEV (reference sequence). Trimming left V 3 bases short and J 4 bases short, with 13 bases between. The CDR3 has 14 residues. CDR3 in DNA: TGTGCCAGCAGTTTTGTCGGGGGCCTTTACGAGCAGTACTTC. Encoded protein: CASSFVGGLYEQYF.